Shown below are 7 T cell receptor beta chains from a single sample sequenced in a study of T cell responses to AZD1222 COVID-19 vaccine. Method: immunoSEQ multiplex PCR; TCRdb's copy keeps in-frame clones and lacks some. The sample includes fewer than 150,000 clones, about 91% of them seen just once. The sample in question was peripheral blood, obtained on day 0 of AZD1222 vaccination. Receptor source: an adult in good health.

The chain joins TRBV6-2 or TRBV6-3 to TRBJ1-6; the D is unclear. Trimming removed 6 bases at V and 3 bases at J, with 9 bases between. Germline lookup yields CDR1 MNHEY and CDR2 SVGEGT. The CDR3 runs to 14 residues. CDR3 region: CASSPGIYNSPLHF. The CDR3 DNA follows: TGTGCCAGCAGCCCCGGGATCTATAATTCACCCCTCCACTTT.

V gene TRBV15 combines with J gene TRBJ2-6; no firm D call. CDR3 length: 15 residues. The V gene's germline CDR1 is LNHNV and CDR2 YYDKDF (reference sequence). V was trimmed by 4 bases and J by 5 bases, leaving 12 bases between them. This chain's CDR3 is CATSNTGLRANVLTF. The CDR3 region has the DNA TGTGCCACCAGCAACACCGGCTTAAGGGCCAACGTCCTGACTTTC.

The chain links TRBV14 to TRBJ1-1, with 8 positions matching TRBD1. This CDR3 comprises 13 residues. Germline V CDR1 and CDR2: SGHDN, FVKESK. Trimming removed 6 bases from V and 4 bases from J; junction bases left unmatched: 4. CDR3 bases: TGTGCCAGCAGTCCGACAGGGGTCACTGAAGCTTTCTTT. It encodes CASSPTGVTEAFF.

The chain recombines TRBV4-3 with TRBJ2-1; possible D gene TRBD2, 6 bases. V lost 0 bases and J lost 10, with 16 bases in between. In germline, CDR1 is LGHNA, CDR2 YSLEER. This CDR3 contains 15 residues. The CDR3 DNA sequence: TGCGCCAGCAGCCAAGAGTTATTCACGGCGGGAGAGCAGTTCTTC. The encoded protein is CASSQELFTAGEQFF.

This clone was counted once. The chain carries TRBV11-2 and TRBJ1-1; D gene uncertain. The CDR3 extends over 11 amino acids. Germline assignment: CDR1 SGHAT and CDR2 FQNNGV. The V end was cut by 8 bases, the J end by 4 bases, with 8 bases between. CDR3 sequence: CASLQTTEAFF. The CDR3 bases are TGTGCCAGCTTACAGACCACTGAAGCTTTCTTT.

The CDR3 DNA is TGTGCCAGCAGCTTGGGGGACAGAGGGGTAAACTATGGCTACACCTTC. Encoded protein: CASSLGDRGVNYGYTF. The chain employs TRBV5-6 and TRBJ1-2, with TRBD1 matching over 7 bases. V trimming: 0 bases; J trimming: 2 bases; junction bases outside the gene matches: 7. Per germline, CDR1 SGHDT and CDR2 YYEEEE. The CDR3 runs to 16 residues.

This clone was counted between two and nine times. The chain links TRBV19 to TRBJ2-6, with D perhaps matching TRBD2 (6 bases). V lost 0 bases, J lost 1 base, and 7 bases lay in between. This CDR3 has 16 residues. Germline CDR1 and CDR2: LNHDA and SQIVND (reference sequence). In DNA form, the CDR3 reads TGTGCCAGTAGTATAGATGGGGGGTCTGGGGCCAACGTCCTGACTTTC. This sequence encodes CASSIDGGSGANVLTF.